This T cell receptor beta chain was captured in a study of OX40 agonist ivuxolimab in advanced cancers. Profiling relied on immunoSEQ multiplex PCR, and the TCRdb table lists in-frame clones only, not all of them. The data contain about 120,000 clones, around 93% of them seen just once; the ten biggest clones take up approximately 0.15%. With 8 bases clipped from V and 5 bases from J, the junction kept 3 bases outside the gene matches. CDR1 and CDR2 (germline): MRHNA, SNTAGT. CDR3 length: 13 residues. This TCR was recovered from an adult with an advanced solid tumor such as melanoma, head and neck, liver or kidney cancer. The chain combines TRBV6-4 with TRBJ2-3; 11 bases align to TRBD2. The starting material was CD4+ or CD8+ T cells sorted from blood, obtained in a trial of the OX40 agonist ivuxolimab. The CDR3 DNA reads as TGTGCCAGCGTCGGGACTAGCGGAGATACGCAGTATTTT. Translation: CASVGTSGDTQYF.